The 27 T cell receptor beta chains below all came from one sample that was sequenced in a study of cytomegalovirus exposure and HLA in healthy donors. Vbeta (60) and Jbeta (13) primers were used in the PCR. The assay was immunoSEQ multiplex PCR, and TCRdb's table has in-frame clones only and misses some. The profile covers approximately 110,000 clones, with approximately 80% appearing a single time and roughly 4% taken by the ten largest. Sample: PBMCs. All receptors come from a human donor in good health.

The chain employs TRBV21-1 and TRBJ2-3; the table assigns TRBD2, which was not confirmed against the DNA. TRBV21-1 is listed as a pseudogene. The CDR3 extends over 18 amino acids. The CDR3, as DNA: TGTGCCAGCAGCAGAGTGCCTTTCGGGGGGTTCTTCACAGATACGCAGTATTTT. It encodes CASSRVPFGGFFTDTQYF.

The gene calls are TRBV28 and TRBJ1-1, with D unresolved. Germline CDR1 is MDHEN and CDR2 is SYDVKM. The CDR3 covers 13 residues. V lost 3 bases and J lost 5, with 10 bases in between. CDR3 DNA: TGTGCCAGCAGTTTTTCCCAGTGGACTGAAGCTTTCTTT. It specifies CASSFSQWTEAFF.

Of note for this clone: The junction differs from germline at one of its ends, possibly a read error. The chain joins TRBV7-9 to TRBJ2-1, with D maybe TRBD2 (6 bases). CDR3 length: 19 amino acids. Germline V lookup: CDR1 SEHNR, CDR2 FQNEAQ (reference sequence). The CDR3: CSSSLFASDLSSSYNEQFF. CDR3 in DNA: TGTTCCAGCAGCTTATTTGCTAGCGACCTTTCAAGCTCCTACAATGAGCAGTTCTTC.

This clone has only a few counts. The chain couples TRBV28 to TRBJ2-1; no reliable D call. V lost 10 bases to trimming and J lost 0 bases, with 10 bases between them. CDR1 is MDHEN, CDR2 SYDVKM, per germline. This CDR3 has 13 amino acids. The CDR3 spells CATLHSSYNEQFF. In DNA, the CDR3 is TGTGCCACCCTACACAGCTCCTACAATGAGCAGTTCTTC. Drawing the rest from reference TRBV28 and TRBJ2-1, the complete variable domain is DVKVTQSSRYLVKRTGEKVFLECVQDMDHENMFWYRQDPGLGLRLIYFSYDVKMKEKGDIPEGYSVSREKKERFSLILESASTNQTSMYLCATLHSSYNEQFFGPGTRLTVL.

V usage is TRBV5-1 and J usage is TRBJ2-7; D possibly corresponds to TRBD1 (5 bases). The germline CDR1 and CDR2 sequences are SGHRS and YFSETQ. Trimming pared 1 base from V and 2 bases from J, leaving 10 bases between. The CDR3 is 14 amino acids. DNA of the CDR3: TGCGCCAGCAGCTTGCCGACAGTTACCTACGAGCAGTACTTC. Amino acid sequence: CASSLPTVTYEQYF.

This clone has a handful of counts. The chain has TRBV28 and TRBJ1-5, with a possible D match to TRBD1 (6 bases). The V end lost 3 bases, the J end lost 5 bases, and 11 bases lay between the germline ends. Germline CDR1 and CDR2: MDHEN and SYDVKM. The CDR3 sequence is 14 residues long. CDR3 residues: CASSFIQGYQPQHF. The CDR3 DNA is TGTGCCAGCAGTTTTATCCAGGGGTATCAGCCCCAGCATTTT.

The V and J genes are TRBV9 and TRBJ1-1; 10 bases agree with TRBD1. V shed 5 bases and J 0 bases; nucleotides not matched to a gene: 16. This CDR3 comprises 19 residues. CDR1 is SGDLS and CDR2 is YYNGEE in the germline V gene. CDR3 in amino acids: CASSFAADRGFGMNTEAFF. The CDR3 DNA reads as TGTGCCAGCAGTTTTGCGGCGGACAGGGGGTTCGGGATGAACACTGAAGCTTTCTTT.

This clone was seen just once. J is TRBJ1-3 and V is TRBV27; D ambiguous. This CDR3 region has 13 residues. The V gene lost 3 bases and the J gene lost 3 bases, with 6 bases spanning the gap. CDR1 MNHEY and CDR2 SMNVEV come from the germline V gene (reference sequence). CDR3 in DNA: TGTGCCAGCAGTTTCGGGGTTGGAAACACCATATATTTT. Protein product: CASSFGVGNTIYF.

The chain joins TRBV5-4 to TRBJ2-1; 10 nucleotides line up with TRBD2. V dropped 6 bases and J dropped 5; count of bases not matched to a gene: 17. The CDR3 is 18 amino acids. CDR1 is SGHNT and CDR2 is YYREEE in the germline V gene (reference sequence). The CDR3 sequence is CASTPGVTASGSDNEQFF. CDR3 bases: TGTGCCAGCACCCCCGGGGTGACAGCTAGCGGGAGCGACAATGAGCAGTTCTTC. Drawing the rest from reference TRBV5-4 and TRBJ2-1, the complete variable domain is ETGVTQSPTHLIKTRGQQVTLRCSSQSGHNTVSWYQQALGQGPQFIFQYYREEENGRGNFPPRFSGLQFPNYSSELNVNALELDDSALYLCASTPGVTASGSDNEQFFGPGTRLTVL.

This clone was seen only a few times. Written as DNA, the CDR3 is TGTGCCAGCAGTTTATCGCCCCAGGGGGCTAGGGAGCAGTACTTC. It codes for CASSLSPQGAREQYF. The chain carries TRBV27 and TRBJ2-7; 8 bases are shared with TRBD1. Unmatched junction bases numbered 8, after V lost 0 bases and J lost 7 bases. The CDR3 extends over 15 amino acids. The V gene's germline CDR1 is MNHEY and CDR2 SMNVEV (reference sequence).

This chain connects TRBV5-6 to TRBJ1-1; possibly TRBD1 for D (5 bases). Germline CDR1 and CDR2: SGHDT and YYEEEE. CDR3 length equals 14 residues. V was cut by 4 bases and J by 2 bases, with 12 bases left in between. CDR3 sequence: CASSNDRINTEAFF. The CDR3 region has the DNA TGTGCCAGCAGCAATGACAGAATTAACACTGAAGCTTTCTTT. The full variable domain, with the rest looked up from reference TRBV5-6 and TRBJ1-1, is DAGVTQSPTHLIKTRGQQVTLRCSPKSGHDTVSWYQQALGQGPQFIFQYYEEEERQRGNFPDRFSGHQFPNYSSELNVNALLLGDSALYLCASSNDRINTEAFFGQGTRLTVV.

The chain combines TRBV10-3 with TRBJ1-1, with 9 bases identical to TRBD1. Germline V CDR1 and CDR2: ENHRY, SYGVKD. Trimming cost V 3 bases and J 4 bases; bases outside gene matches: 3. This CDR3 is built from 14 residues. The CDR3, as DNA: TGTGCCATCAGTGACTCGACAGGGGGCACTGAAGCTTTCTTT. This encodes CAISDSTGGTEAFF.

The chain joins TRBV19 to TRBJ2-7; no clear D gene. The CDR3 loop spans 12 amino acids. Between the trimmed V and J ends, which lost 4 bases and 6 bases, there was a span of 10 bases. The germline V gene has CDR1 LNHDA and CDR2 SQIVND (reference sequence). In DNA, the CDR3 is TGTGCCAGTAGTACTGGCCCGGGCGAGCAGTACTTC. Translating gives CASSTGPGEQYF.

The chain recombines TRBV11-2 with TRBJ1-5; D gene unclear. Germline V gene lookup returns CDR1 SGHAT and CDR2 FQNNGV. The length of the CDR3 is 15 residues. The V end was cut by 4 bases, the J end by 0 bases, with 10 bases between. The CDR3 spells CASSSDGNSNQPQHF. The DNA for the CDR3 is TGTGCCAGCAGCTCTGACGGGAATAGCAATCAGCCCCAGCATTTT. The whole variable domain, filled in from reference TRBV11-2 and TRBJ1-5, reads EAGVAQSPRYKIIEKRQSVAFWCNPISGHATLYWYQQILGQGPKLLIQFQNNGVVDDSQLPKDRFSAERLKGVDSTLKIQPAKLEDSAVYLCASSSDGNSNQPQHFGDGTRLSIL.

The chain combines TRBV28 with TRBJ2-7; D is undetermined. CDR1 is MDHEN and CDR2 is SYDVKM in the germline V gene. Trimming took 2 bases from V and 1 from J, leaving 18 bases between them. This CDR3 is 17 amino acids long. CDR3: CASSLVIKLKLSYEQYF. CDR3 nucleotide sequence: TGTGCCAGCAGTTTAGTGATAAAGTTAAAACTTTCCTACGAGCAGTACTTC.

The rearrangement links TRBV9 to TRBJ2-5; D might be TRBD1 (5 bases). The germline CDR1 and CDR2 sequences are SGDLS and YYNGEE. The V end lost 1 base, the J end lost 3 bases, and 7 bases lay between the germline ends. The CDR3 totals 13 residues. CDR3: CASSVRGEETQYF. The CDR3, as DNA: TGTGCCAGCAGCGTAAGGGGTGAAGAGACCCAGTACTTC.

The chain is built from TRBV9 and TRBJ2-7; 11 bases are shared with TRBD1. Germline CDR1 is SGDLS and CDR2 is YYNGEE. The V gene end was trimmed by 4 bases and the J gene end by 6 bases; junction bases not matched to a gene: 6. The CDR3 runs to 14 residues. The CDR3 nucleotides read TGTGCCAGCAGCTCGGGACAGGGGGGGCGCGAGCAGTACTTC. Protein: CASSSGQGGREQYF. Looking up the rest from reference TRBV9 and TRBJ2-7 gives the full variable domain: DSGVTQTPKHLITATGQRVTLRCSPRSGDLSVYWYQQSLDQGLQFLIQYYNGEERAKGNILERFSAQQFPDLHSELNLSSLELGDSALYFCASSSGQGGREQYFGPGTRLTVT.

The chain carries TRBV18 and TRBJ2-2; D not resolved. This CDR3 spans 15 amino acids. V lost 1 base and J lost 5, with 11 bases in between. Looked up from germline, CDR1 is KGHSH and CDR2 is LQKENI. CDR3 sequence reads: CASSPLPGRTGELFF. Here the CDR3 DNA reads TGTGCCAGCTCACCACTTCCGGGTCGGACCGGGGAGCTGTTTTTT.

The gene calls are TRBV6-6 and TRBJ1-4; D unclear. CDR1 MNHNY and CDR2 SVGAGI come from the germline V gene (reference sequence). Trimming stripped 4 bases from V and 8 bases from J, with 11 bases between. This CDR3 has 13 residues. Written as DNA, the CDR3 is TGTGCCAGCAGTTCACGGACGGGGGAAAAACTGTTTTTT. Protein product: CASSSRTGEKLFF.

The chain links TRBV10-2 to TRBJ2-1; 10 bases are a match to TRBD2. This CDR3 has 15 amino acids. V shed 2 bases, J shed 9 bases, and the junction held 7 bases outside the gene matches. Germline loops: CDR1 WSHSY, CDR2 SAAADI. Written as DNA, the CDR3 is TGCGCCAGCAGTGAGGGCAGCGGGAGGGTGGGTGAGCAGTTCTTC. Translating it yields CASSEGSGRVGEQFF.

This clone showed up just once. The CDR3 sequence is CASSALRDTLSGANVLTF. Written as DNA, the CDR3 is TGTGCCAGCAGTGCCCTCCGGGACACCCTCTCTGGGGCCAACGTCCTGACTTTC. The gene calls are TRBV2 and TRBJ2-6; D is possibly TRBD1 (6 bases). V was shortened by 4 bases and J by 0 bases, with 16 bases between the two germline ends. The CDR3 sequence is 18 residues long. Germline lookup yields CDR1 SNHLY and CDR2 FYNNEI.

CDR3 loop: CASSPDRTYEQYF. The CDR3 nucleotides read TGTGCCAGCAGTCCTGACAGGACCTACGAGCAGTACTTC. The chain has TRBV5-8 and TRBJ2-7, with D possibly TRBD1 on 6 matching bases. This CDR3 region has 13 residues. The V and J ends lost 5 bases and 2 bases respectively, with 11 bases between them. CDR1 and CDR2 (germline): SGHTS, YDEGEE.

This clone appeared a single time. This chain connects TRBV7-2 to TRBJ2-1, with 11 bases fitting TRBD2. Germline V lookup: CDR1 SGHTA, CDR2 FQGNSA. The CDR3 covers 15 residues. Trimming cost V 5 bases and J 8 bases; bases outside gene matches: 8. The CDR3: CASSQTSGSGYEQFF. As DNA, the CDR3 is TGTGCCAGCAGCCAAACTAGCGGGAGTGGTTATGAGCAGTTCTTC.

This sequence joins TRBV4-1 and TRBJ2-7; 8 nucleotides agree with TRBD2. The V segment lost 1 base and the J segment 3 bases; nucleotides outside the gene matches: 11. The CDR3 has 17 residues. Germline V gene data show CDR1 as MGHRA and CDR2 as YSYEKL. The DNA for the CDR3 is TGCGCCAGCAGCCAAGTACAAATTGGAGCGGGAGTCTACGAGCAGTACTTC. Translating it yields CASSQVQIGAGVYEQYF.

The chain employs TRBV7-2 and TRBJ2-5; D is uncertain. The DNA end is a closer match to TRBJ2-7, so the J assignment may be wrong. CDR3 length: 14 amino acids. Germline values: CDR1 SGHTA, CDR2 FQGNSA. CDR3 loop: CASSFHLLSYEQYF. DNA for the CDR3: TGTGCCAGCAGCTTTCATCTTCTTTCCTACGAGCAGTACTTC.

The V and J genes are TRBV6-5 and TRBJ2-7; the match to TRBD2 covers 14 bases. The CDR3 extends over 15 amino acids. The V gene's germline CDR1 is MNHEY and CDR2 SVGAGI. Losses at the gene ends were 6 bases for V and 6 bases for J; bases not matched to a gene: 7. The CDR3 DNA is TGTGCCAGCAGCACCGGGACTAGCGGGAGAGGCGAGCAGTACTTC. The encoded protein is CASSTGTSGRGEQYF.

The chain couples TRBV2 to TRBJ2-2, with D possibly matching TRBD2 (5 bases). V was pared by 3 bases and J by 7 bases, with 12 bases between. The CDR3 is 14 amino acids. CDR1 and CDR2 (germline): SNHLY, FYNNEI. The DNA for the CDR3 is TGTGCCAGCAGTGAGGAGGAGTGGGTCGGGGAGCTGTTTTTT. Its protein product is CASSEEEWVGELFF.